The source of this TCR beta chain is a study of CD8+ T cells in alopecia areata. Treatment defined: oral pan-JAK inhibitor, 5-10 mg twice daily. Those with alopecia areata gave lesional scalp punch biopsies and peripheral blood. Per the germline V gene, CDR1 is MGHRA and CDR2 is YSYEKL. CDR3 length: 15 amino acids. V shed 4 bases and J 4 bases; nucleotides not matched to a gene: 1. Following RNA extraction, reverse transcription yielded cDNA that acted as the sequencing template. Profiled with immunoSEQ multiplex PCR; TCRdb holds only in-frame clones, not every one. Among about 4,400 clones, 60% were seen once, and the ten largest hold approximately 10%.

The specimen comprised skin, sampled at approximately week 37, from a patient treated with tofacitinib. The receptor comes from a human donor with alopecia areata. J is TRBJ2-1 and V is TRBV4-1; the match to TRBD2 covers 13 bases. The CDR3 reads CASSPGLAGYNEQFF. The CDR3 DNA reads as TGCGCCAGCAGCCCGGGACTAGCGGGATACAATGAGCAGTTCTTC.